The 10 T cell receptor beta chains given below trace back to one sample, sequenced in a study of T-cell reconstitution after alpha-beta-depleted transplantation in children. A TCRbeta library incorporating unique molecular identifiers was prepared. Each CDR3 protein is one row after TCRdb ran MiXCR on the PCR reads. Here the sample spans around 480,000 distinct CDR3 sequences, 30% to 35% being singletons. Sequences were derived from PBMCs from the stem cell graft donor, sampled from the stem cell graft. The receptors derive from a human donor who donated a stem cell graft to a child with aplastic anemia.

The rearrangement uses TRBV7-3 and TRBJ1-5; a possible D gene is TRBD1 (5 bases). CDR1 is SGHTA, CDR2 FQGTGA, per germline. Trimming removed 5 bases at V and 6 bases at J, with 17 bases between. The CDR3 totals 15 residues. For the CDR3, the DNA is TGTGCCAGCAGCCCCCAGGGCGGTGGGCTTCAGCCCCAGCATTTT. Residues: CASSPQGGGLQPQHF.

CDR3 nucleotides: TGCAGTGCTAGGGCAACAGGGGGAACTAATGAAAAACTGTTTTTT. It specifies CSARATGGTNEKLFF. The gene calls are TRBV20-1 and TRBJ1-4; 8 nucleotides match TRBD1. The CDR3 has 15 amino acids. Looked up from germline, CDR1 is DFQATT and CDR2 is SNEGSKA (reference sequence). V trimming: 3 bases; J trimming: 1 base; junction bases outside the gene matches: 4.

The chain combines TRBV7-9 with TRBJ2-7; 8 positions agree with TRBD1. V gave up 1 base and J gave up 6 bases; unmatched junction bases: 5. The CDR3 loop spans 14 amino acids. Germline V gives CDR1 SEHNR, CDR2 FQNEAQ (reference sequence). The chain's CDR3 is CASSLVGQGVEQYF. CDR3 in DNA: TGTGCCAGCAGCTTAGTCGGACAGGGTGTCGAGCAGTACTTC.

This clonotype has only a few counts. The chain recombines TRBV18 with TRBJ2-7, with D hard to call. The V gene lost 3 bases and the J gene lost 4 bases, with 13 bases spanning the gap. This CDR3 comprises 14 residues. Germline assignment: CDR1 KGHSH and CDR2 LQKENI. CDR3 loop: CASSPTNIQYEQYF. The DNA of the CDR3 is TGTGCCAGCTCACCTACGAACATTCAATACGAGCAGTACTTC.

This chain links TRBV4-1 with TRBJ1-5; tentative D call: TRBD1 (5 bases). This CDR3 contains 15 residues. V shed 0 bases and J shed 6 bases, with 12 bases lying between them. Germline CDR1 reads MGHRA; CDR2 reads YSYEKL. The CDR3 loop reads CASSQDHEGIQPQHF. CDR3 in DNA: TGCGCCAGCAGCCAAGATCATGAGGGGATTCAGCCCCAGCATTTT.

V is TRBV19 and J is TRBJ1-5; 7 bases line up with TRBD1. Germline CDR1 and CDR2: LNHDA and SQIVND (reference sequence). CDR3 length equals 16 residues. The J segment lost 9 bases and the V segment lost 4 bases, leaving 15 bases of the junction unmatched. CDR3 in amino acids: CASSSTGVGTGRPQHF. CDR3 in DNA: TGTGCCAGTAGTAGTACAGGGGTTGGTACAGGTCGGCCCCAGCATTTT.

This chain's CDR3 is CGTSGGYYNEQFF. The DNA for the CDR3 is TGCGGCACTAGCGGGGGCTACTACAATGAGCAGTTCTTC. V and J are TRBV20-1 and TRBJ2-1; 11 nucleotides align to TRBD2. In germline, CDR1 is DFQATT, CDR2 SNEGSKA (reference sequence). This CDR3 has 13 amino acids.

The V call is TRBV7-9, the J call TRBJ2-1; 8 nucleotides agree with TRBD1. CDR3 length: 15 residues. The V and J ends lost 2 bases and 7 bases, in that order; junction bases with no gene match: 7. CDR1 and CDR2 (germline): SEHNR, FQNEAQ (reference sequence). The CDR3 coding sequence is TGTGCCAGCAGCTTAAAGATGGACAGGGTAAATGAGCAGTTCTTC. It translates to CASSLKMDRVNEQFF.

V is TRBV6-1 and J is TRBJ1-5; 8 bases align to TRBD1. The CDR3 covers 14 residues. V trimming: 4 bases; J trimming: 8 bases; junction bases outside the gene matches: 7. The germline gives CDR1 MNHNS, CDR2 SASEGT. The CDR3 nucleotides read TGTGCCAGCAGTGCGCTCGACAGGGGAAAGCCCCAGCATTTT. This codes for CASSALDRGKPQHF.

V and J are TRBV27 and TRBJ2-3; no clear D gene. The CDR3 loop spans 15 amino acids. Trimming took off 1 base at V and 5 bases at J, with 13 bases between the two ends. Germline CDR1 reads MNHEY; CDR2 reads SMNVEV (reference sequence). CDR3 in DNA: TGTGCCAGCAGTTTATTTGGTGGTCTTCTAGATACGCAGTATTTT. Translating gives CASSLFGGLLDTQYF.